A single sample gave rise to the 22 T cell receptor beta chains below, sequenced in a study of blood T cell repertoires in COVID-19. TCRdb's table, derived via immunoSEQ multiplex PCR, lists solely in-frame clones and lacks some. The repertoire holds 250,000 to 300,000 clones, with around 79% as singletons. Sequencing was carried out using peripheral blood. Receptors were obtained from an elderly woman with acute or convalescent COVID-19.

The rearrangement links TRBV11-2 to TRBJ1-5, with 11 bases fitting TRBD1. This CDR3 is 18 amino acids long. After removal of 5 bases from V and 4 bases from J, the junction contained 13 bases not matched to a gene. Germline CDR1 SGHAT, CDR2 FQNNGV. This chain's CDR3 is CASSGSGTGGPYNQPQHF. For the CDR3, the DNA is TGTGCCAGCAGCGGGAGCGGGACAGGGGGACCCTATAATCAGCCCCAGCATTTT.

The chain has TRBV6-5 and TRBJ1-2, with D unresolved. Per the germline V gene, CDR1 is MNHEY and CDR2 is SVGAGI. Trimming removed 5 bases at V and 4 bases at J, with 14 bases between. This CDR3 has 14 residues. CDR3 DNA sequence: TGTGCCAGCAGTAACCATCATGCGTTCTATGGCTACACCTTC. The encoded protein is CASSNHHAFYGYTF.

The CDR3 DNA sequence: TGTGCCAGCAGTTACCGGACTAGCGGCTACGAGCAGTACTTC. The encoded protein is CASSYRTSGYEQYF. The chain employs TRBV6-2 or TRBV6-3 and TRBJ2-7; 10 nucleotides line up with TRBD2. Germline V gene data show CDR1 as MNHEY and CDR2 as SVGEGT. The V gene end was trimmed by 2 bases and the J gene end by 3 bases; junction bases not matched to a gene: 1. The CDR3 loop spans 14 amino acids.

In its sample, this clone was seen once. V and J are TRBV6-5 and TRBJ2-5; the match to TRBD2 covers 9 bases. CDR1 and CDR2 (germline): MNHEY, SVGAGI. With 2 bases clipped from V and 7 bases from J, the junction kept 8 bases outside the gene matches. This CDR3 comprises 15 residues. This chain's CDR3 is CASSYPGTSYGTQYF. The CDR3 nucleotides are TGTGCCAGCAGTTACCCCGGGACTAGCTATGGGACCCAGTACTTC.

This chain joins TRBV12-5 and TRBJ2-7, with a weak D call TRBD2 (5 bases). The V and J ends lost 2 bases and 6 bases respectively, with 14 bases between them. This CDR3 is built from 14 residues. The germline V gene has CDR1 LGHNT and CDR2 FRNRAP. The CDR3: CASGLWGAGPEQYF. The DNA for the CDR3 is TGTGCTAGTGGTTTGTGGGGAGCCGGCCCCGAGCAGTACTTC. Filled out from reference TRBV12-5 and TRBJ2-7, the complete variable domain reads DARVTQTPRHKVTEMGQEVTMRCQPILGHNTVFWYRQTMMQGLELLAYFRNRAPLDDSGMPKDRFSAEMPDATLATLKIQPSEPRDSAVYFCASGLWGAGPEQYFGPGTRLTVT.

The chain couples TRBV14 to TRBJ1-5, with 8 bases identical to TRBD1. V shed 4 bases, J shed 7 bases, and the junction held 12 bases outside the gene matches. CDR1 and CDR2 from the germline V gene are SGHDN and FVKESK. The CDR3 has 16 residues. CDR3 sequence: CASSRSRDRYEQPQHF. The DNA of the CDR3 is TGTGCCAGCAGCCGCTCACGGGACAGGTATGAGCAGCCCCAGCATTTT.

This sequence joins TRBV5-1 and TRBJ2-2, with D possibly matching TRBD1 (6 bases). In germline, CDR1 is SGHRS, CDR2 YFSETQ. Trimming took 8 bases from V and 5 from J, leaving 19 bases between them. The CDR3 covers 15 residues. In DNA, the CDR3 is TGCGCCAGTGAAAGGGCAGGGGCCGGGACCGGGGAGCTGTTTTTT. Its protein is CASERAGAGTGELFF.

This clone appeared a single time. CDR3 in DNA: TGTGCCACCAGCAGAGGCGGGAGTGGGGTCTACAATGAGCAGTTCTTC. This sequence encodes CATSRGGSGVYNEQFF. J is TRBJ2-1 and V is TRBV15; 7 bases line up with TRBD2. Trimming cost V 1 base and J 3 bases; bases outside gene matches: 6. The CDR3 covers 16 residues. CDR1 and CDR2 from the germline V gene are LNHNV and YYDKDF (reference sequence).

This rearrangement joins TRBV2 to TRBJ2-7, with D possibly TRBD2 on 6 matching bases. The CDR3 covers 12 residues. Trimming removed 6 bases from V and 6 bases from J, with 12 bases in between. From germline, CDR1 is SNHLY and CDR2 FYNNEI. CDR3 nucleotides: TGTGCCAGCAGAATAGCGACTAGCGAGCAGTACTTC. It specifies CASRIATSEQYF.

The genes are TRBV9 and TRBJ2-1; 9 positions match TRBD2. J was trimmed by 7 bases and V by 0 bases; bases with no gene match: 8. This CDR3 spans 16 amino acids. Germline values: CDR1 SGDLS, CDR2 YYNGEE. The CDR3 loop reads CASSVGGGGARNEQFF. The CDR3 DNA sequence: TGTGCCAGCAGCGTAGGAGGCGGGGGGGCCAGAAATGAGCAGTTCTTC.

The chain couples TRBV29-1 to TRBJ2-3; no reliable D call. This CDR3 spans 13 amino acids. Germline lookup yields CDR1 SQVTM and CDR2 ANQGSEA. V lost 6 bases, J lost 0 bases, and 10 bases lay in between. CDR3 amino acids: CSVVADSTDTQYF. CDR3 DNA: TGCAGCGTCGTGGCGGATAGCACAGATACGCAGTATTTT.

CDR3 nucleotide sequence: TGCGCCAGCAATCAGCGGGGGGACACAGATACGCAGTATTTT. This encodes CASNQRGDTDTQYF. This chain uses TRBV5-1 with TRBJ2-3; TRBD2 agrees at 9 bases. V lost 6 bases, J lost 2 bases, and 4 bases stayed unmatched. CDR1 and CDR2 (germline): SGHRS, YFSETQ. The CDR3 consists of 14 residues.

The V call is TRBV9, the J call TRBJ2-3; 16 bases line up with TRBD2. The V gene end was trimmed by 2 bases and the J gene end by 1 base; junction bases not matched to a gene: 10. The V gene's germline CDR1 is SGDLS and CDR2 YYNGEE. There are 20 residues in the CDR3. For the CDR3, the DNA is TGTGCCAGCAGCGTGGCCTTGGGACTAGCGGGAGGGCGGGGCACAGATACGCAGTATTTT. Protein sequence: CASSVALGLAGGRGTDTQYF.

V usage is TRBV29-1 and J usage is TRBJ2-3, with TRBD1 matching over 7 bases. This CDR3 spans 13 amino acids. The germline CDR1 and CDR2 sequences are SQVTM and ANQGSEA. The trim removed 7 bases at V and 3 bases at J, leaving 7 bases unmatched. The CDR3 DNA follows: TGCAGCGAGTCGACAGGGATGACAGATACGCAGTATTTT. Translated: CSESTGMTDTQYF.

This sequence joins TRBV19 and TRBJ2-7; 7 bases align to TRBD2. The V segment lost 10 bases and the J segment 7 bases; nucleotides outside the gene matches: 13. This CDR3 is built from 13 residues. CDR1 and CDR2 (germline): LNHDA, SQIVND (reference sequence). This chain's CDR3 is CATRRGGTGEQYF. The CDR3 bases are TGTGCCACCCGACGCGGGGGAACGGGAGAGCAGTACTTC.

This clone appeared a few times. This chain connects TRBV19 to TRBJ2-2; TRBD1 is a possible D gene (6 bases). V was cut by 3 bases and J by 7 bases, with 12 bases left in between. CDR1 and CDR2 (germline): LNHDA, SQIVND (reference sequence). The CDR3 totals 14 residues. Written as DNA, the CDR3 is TGTGCCAGTAGTATCCCAGGGGTGGGCGGGGAGCTGTTTTTT. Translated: CASSIPGVGGELFF.

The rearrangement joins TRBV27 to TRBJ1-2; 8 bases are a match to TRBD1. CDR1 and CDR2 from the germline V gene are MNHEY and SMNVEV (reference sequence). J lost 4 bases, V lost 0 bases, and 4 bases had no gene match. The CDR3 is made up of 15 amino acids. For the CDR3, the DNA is TGTGCCAGCAGTTTATCCCGGGACAGGATCTATGGCTACACCTTC. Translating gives CASSLSRDRIYGYTF.

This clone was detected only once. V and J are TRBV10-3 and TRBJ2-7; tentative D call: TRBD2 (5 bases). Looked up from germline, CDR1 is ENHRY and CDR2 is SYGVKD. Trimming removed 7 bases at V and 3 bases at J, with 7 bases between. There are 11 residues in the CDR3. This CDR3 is CAITSGYEQYF. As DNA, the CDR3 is TGTGCCATCACGAGCGGCTACGAGCAGTACTTC.

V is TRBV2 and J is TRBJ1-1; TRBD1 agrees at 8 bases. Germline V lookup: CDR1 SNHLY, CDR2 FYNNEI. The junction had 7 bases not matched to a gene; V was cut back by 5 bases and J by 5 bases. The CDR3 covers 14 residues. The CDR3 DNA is TGTGCCAGCAGTAACACAGGGGGTGGGACTGAAGCTTTCTTT. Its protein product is CASSNTGGGTEAFF.

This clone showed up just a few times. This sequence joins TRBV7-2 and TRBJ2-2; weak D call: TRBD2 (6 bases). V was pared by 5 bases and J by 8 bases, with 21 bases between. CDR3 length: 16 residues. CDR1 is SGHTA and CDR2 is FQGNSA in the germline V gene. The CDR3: CASSPTGTPIAGELFF. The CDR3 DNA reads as TGTGCCAGCAGCCCAACCGGGACTCCGATCGCGGGGGAGCTGTTTTTT.

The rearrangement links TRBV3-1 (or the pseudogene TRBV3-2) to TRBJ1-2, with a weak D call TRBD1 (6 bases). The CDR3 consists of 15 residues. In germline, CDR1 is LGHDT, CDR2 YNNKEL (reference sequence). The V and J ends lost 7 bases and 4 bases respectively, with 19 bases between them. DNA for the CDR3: TGTGCCAGCAAACAAGGGGGGGGTACGGGCTATGGCTACACCTTC. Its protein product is CASKQGGGTGYGYTF.

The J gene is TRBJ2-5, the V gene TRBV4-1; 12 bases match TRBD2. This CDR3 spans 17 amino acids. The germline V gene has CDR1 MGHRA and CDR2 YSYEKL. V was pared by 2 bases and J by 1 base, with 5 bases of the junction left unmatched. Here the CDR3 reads CASSQYGLAGFQETQYF. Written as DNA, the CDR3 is TGCGCCAGCAGCCAATATGGACTAGCGGGGTTCCAAGAGACCCAGTACTTC.